This T cell receptor (beta chain) was found in a study of T cell responses to AZD1222 COVID-19 vaccine. Produced via immunoSEQ multiplex PCR; TCRdb's table is partial and in-frame only. Of approximately 120,000 clones in the sample, about 86% were seen once. Remarks on this clone: The antigen is undetermined.

Study-level findings and limits: White British donors predominated, females outnumbered males, and clonal diversity was possibly underestimated.

This CDR3 is built from 12 residues. CDR1 is SGHRS, CDR2 YFSETQ, per germline. The V end was cut by 0 bases, the J end by 7 bases, with 8 bases between. The starting material was peripheral blood, obtained on day 0 of AZD1222 vaccination. This rearrangement joins TRBV5-1 to TRBJ2-7; D ambiguous. The receptor was isolated from an adult in good health. The CDR3 nucleotides read TGCGCCAGCAGCTTGGGGTCTCGGGAGCAGTACTTC. It codes for CASSLGSREQYF.